Presented here are 2 T cell receptor beta chains from one specimen sequenced in a study of cytomegalovirus exposure and HLA in healthy donors. The PCR made use of 60 Vbeta and 13 Jbeta primers. The data were produced by immunoSEQ multiplex PCR, yet TCRdb's version contains in-frame clones alone and is incomplete. The table has 120,000 to 150,000 clones, just under 75% seen once. Sequenced material: PBMCs. The receptors here all came from a woman between 18 and 29 years old in good health and CMV-seronegative.

V gene TRBV10-1 combines with J gene TRBJ2-1, with TRBD2 as a possible D gene (6 bases). Trimming cost V 4 bases and J 5 bases, with 9 bases left between them. CDR1 is WNHNN, CDR2 SYGVQD, per germline (reference sequence). The CDR3 runs to 13 residues. Here the CDR3 DNA reads TGCGCCAGCAGTGTAAGACTAGACAATGAGCAGTTCTTC. This encodes CASSVRLDNEQFF.

In DNA, the CDR3 is TGTGCCAGCAGCACATGGGACAGTAGCTACAATGAGCAGTTCTTC. Protein product: CASSTWDSSYNEQFF. V is TRBV7-6 and J is TRBJ2-1; TRBD1 aligns across 7 bases. CDR1 is SGHVS and CDR2 is FNYEAQ in the germline V gene. Trimming at V came to 5 bases and at J to 3 bases, leaving 7 bases not matched to a gene. This CDR3 is built from 15 residues.